The source of this T cell receptor beta chain is a study of early T cells in non-severe SARS-CoV-2 infection. This clonotype was found a few times. MiXCR was run by TCRdb on the 5' RACE reads, yielding one entry per CDR3 protein. Here the sample spans tens of thousands of distinct CDR3 sequences, around 5.6% being singletons. The CDR3 spans 14 residues. Germline V CDR1 and CDR2: MNHNS, SASEGT. Trimming took off 1 base at V and 6 bases at J, with 9 bases between the two ends. The chain employs TRBV6-1 and TRBJ2-2; D is uncertain. The sequenced material came from whole blood. The clonotype was recovered from an adult who was a healthcare worker with PCR-confirmed SARS-CoV-2 infection or an uninfected control (not recorded which). DNA of the CDR3: TGTGCCAGCAGTGAAGAAGGGTCGGCCGGGGAGCTGTTTTTT. Translated, it gives CASSEEGSAGELFF.